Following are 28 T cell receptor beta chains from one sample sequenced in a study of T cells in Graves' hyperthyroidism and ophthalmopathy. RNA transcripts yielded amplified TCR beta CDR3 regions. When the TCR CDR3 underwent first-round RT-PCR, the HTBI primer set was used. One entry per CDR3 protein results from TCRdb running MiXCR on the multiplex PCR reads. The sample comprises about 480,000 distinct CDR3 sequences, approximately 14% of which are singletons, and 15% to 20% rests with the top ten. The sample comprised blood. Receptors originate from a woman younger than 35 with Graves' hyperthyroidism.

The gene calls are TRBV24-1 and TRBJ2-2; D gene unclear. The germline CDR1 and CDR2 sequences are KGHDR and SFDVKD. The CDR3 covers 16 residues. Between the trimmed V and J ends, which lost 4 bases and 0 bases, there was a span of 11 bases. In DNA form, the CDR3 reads TGTGCCACCAGTGACTCAGCGCAATCGAACACCGGGGAGCTGTTTTTT. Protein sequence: CATSDSAQSNTGELFF.

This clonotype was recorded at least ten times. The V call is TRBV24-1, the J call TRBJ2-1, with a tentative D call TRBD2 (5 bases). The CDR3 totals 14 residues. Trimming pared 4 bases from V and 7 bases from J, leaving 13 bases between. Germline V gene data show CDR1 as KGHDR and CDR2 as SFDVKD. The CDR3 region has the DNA TGTGCCACCAGTGACAGTCCGCGAGGGAATGAGCAGTTCTTC. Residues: CATSDSPRGNEQFF.

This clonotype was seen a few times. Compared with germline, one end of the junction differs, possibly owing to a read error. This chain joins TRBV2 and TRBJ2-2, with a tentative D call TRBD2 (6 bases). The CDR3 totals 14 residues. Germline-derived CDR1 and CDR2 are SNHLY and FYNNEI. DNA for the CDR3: TGTGCCAGCAGCGCCCTAGCAGGCACCGGGGGGCTGTTTTTT. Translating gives CASSALAGTGGLFF.

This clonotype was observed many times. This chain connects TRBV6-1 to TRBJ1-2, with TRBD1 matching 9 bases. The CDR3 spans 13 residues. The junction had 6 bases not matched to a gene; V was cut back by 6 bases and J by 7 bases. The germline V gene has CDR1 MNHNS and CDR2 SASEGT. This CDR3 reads CASRPGQGLGYTF. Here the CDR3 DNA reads TGTGCCAGCAGGCCGGGACAGGGCCTTGGCTACACCTTC.

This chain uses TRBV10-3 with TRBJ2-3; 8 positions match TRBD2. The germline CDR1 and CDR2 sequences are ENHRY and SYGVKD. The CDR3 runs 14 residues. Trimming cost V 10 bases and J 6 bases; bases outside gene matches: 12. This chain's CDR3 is CATYKAGERDTQYF. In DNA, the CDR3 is TGTGCCACTTACAAAGCGGGGGAGCGGGATACGCAGTATTTT.

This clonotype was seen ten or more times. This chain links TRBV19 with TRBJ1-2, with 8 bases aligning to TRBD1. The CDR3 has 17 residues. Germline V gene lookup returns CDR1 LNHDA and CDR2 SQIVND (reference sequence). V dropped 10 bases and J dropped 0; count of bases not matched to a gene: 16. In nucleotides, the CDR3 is TGTGCCACCCAAATCGGGGGCAGGGGGCTATCTAACTATGGCTACACCTTC. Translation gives CATQIGGRGLSNYGYTF.

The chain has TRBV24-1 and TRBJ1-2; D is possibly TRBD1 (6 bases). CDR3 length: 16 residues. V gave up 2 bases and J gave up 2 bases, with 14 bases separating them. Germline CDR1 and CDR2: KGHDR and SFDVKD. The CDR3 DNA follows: TGTGCCACCAGTGATTGGGGGGACAAACGAAACTATGGCTACACCTTC. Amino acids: CATSDWGDKRNYGYTF.

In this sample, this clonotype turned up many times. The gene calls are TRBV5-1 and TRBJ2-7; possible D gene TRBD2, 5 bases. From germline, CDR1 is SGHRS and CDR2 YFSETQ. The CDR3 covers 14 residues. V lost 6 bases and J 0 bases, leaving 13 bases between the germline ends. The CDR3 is CASTLAGDSYEQYF. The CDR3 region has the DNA TGCGCCAGCACGTTGGCCGGGGACTCCTACGAGCAGTACTTC.

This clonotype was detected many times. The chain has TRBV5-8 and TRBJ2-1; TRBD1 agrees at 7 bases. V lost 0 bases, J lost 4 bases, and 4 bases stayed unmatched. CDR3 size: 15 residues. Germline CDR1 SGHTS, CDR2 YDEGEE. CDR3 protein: CASSLGQGQYNEQFF. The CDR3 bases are TGTGCCAGCAGCTTGGGGCAGGGACAGTACAATGAGCAGTTCTTC.

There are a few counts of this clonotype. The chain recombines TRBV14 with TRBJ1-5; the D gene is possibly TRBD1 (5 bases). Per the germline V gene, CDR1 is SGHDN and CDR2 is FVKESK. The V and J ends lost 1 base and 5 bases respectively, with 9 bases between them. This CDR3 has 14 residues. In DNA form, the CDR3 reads TGTGCCAGCAGCCAAGCAGGGAAAGATCAGCCCCAGCATTTT. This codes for CASSQAGKDQPQHF.

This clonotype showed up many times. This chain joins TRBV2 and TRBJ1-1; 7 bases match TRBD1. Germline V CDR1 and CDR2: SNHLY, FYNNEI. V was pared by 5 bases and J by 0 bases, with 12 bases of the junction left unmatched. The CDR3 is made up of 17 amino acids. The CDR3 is CASSYLRDSPMNTEAFF. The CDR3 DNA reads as TGTGCCAGCAGTTATCTGAGGGACAGCCCAATGAACACTGAAGCTTTCTTT. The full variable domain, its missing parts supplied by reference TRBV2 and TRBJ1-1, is EPEVTQTPSHQVTQMGQEVILRCVPISNHLYFYWYRQILGQKVEFLVSFYNNEISEKSEIFDDQFSVERPDGSNFTLKIRSTKLEDSAMYFCASSYLRDSPMNTEAFFGQGTRLTVV.

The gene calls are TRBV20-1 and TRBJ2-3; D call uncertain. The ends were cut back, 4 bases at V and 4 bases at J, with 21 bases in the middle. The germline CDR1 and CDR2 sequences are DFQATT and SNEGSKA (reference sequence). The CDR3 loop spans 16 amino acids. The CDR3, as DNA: TGCAGTGCTAATAATTTCCTGAGAAGATATTCAGATACGCAGTATTTT. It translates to CSANNFLRRYSDTQYF.

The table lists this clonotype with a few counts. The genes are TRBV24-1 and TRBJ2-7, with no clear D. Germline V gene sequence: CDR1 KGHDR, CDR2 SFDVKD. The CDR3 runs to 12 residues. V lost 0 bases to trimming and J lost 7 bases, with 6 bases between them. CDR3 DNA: TGTGCCACCAGTGATTTGAAGGCAGAGCAGTACTTC. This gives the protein CATSDLKAEQYF.

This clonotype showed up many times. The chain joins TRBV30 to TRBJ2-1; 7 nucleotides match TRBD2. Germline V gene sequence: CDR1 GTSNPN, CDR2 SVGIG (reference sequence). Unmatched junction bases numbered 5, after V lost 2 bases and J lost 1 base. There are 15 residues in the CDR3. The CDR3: CAWSQGGGSYNEQFF. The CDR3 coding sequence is TGTGCCTGGAGTCAAGGCGGGGGATCCTACAATGAGCAGTTCTTC.

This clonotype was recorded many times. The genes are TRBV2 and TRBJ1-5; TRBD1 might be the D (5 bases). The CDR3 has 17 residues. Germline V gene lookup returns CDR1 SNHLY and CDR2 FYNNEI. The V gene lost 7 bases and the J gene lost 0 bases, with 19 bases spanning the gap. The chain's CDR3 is CASTPLDTAYSNQPQHF. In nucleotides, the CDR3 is TGTGCCAGCACCCCACTGGACACCGCCTATAGCAATCAGCCCCAGCATTTT.

CDR3: CASSHRDRFGEQYF. The CDR3 coding sequence is TGTGCCAGCAGTCACCGGGACCGGTTTGGGGAGCAGTACTTC. The chain is built from TRBV6-2 or TRBV6-3 and TRBJ2-7, with D perhaps TRBD1 or TRBD2 (5 bases each). CDR1 and CDR2 (germline): MNHEY, SVGEGT. This CDR3 has 14 amino acids. V was pared by 5 bases and J by 7 bases, with 18 bases between.

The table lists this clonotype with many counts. The CDR3 here is CASSPLAGGPTDTQYF. CDR3 nucleotides: TGTGCCAGCAGCCCGTTAGCGGGAGGGCCCACAGATACGCAGTATTTT. The rearrangement links TRBV4-2 to TRBJ2-3; 11 positions agree with TRBD2. Germline trimming cut 4 bases from V and 2 bases from J; bases unmatched to any gene: 5. Germline lookup yields CDR1 LGHNA and CDR2 YNFKEQ. The CDR3 totals 16 residues.

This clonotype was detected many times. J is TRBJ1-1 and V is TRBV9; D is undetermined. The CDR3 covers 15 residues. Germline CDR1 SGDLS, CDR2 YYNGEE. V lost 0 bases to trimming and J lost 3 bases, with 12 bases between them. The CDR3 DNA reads TGTGCCAGCAGCGTAGAAGGGCGGGGAGACACTGAAGCTTTCTTT. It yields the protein CASSVEGRGDTEAFF.

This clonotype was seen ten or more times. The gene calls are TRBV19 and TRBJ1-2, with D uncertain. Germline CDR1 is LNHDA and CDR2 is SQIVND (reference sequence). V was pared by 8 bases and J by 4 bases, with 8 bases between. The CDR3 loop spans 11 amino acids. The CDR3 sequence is CASSSGYGYTF. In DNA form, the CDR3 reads TGTGCCAGTTCCTCGGGCTATGGCTACACCTTC.

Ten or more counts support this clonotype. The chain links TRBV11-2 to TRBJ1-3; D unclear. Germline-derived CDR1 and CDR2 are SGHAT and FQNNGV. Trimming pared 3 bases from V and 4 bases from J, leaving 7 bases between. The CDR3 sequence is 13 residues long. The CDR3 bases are TGTGCCAGCAGCTTCCGCTTAGGAAACACCATATATTTT. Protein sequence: CASSFRLGNTIYF.

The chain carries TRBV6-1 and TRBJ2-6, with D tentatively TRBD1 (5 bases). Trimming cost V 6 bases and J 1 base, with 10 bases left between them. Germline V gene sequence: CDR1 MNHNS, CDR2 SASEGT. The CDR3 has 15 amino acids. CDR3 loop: CASSRAKSGANVLTF. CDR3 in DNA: TGTGCCAGCAGCAGGGCAAAGTCTGGGGCCAACGTCCTGACTTTC.

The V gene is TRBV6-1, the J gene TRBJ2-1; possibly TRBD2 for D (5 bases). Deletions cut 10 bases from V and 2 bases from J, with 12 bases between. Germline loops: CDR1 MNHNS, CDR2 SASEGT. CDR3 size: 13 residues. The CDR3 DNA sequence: TGTGCCATACGAGGGAGTCCCTACAATGAGCAGTTCTTC. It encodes CAIRGSPYNEQFF.

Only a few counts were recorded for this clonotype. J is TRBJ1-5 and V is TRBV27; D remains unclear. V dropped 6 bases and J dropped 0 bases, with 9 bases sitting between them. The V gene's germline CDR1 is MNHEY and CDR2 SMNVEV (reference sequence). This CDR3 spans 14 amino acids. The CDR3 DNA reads TGTGCCAGCAGGTCGGACGGTAGCAATCAGCCCCAGCATTTT. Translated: CASRSDGSNQPQHF.

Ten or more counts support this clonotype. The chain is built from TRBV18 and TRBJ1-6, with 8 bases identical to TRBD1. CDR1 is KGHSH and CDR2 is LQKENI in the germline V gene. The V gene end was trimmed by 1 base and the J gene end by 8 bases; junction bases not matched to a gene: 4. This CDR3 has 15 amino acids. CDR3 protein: CASSPQKTGDSPLHF. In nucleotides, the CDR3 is TGTGCCAGCTCACCACAGAAGACAGGGGATTCACCCCTCCACTTT. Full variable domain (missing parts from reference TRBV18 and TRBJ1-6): NAGVMQNPRHLVRRRGQEARLRCSPMKGHSHVYWYRQLPEEGLKFMVYLQKENIIDESGMPKERFSAEFPKEGPSILRIQQVVRGDSAAYFCASSPQKTGDSPLHFGNGTRLTVT.

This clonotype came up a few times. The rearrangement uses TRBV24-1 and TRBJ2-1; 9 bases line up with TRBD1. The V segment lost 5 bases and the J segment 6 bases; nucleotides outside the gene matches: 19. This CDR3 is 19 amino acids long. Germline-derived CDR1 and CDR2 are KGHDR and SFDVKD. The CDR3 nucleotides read TGTGCCACCAGTGGCGTACAGGGGGCCTCGGCCGTCGGGAGCAATGAGCAGTTCTTC. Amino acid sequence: CATSGVQGASAVGSNEQFF.

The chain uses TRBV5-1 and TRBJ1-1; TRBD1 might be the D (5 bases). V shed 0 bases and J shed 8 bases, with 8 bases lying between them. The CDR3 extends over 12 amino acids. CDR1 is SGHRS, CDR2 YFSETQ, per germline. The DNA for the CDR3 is TGCGCCAGCAGCTTGGAGGGGATGGAAGCTTTCTTT. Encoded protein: CASSLEGMEAFF.

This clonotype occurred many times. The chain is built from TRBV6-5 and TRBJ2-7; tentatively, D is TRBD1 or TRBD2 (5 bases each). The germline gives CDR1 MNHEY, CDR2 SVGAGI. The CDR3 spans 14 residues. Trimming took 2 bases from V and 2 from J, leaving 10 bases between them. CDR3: CASSYVLGAYEQYF. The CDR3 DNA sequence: TGTGCCAGCAGTTACGTGCTGGGGGCCTACGAGCAGTACTTC.

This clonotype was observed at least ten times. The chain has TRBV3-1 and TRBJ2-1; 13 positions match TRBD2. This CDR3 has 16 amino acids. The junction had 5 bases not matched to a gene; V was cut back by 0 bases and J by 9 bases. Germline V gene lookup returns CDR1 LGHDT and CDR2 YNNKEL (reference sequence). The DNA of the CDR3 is TGTGCCAGCAGCCAAGATACTAGCGGGAGGGCCCTTGAGCAGTTCTTC. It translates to CASSQDTSGRALEQFF.